The 18 T cell receptor beta chains below all came from one sample that was sequenced in a study of blood T cell repertoires in COVID-19. Sequenced by immunoSEQ multiplex PCR; TCRdb stores in-frame clones only, minus some. The sample has 380,000 or so clones; approximately 77% are singletons. The specimen was peripheral blood. These receptors all come from a human donor with acute or convalescent COVID-19. The donor label of this sample is uncertain.

The chain uses TRBV5-1 and TRBJ1-6; D ambiguous. The CDR3 covers 15 residues. V gave up 6 bases and J gave up 2 bases, with 12 bases separating them. CDR1 and CDR2 (germline): SGHRS, YFSETQ. The CDR3 bases are TGCGCCAGCACCGCCGGGAACCCCTATAATTCACCCCTCCACTTT. It is translated as CASTAGNPYNSPLHF.

The genes are TRBV3-1 (or the pseudogene TRBV3-2) and TRBJ1-5; 12 nucleotides line up with TRBD1. This CDR3 region has 20 residues. Germline trimming cut 2 bases from V and 4 bases from J; bases unmatched to any gene: 15. Germline V gives CDR1 LGHDT, CDR2 YNNKEL (reference sequence). The CDR3 loop reads CASSQTTGTGGLPSNQPQHF. The CDR3 nucleotides read TGTGCCAGCAGCCAAACCACCGGGACAGGGGGCCTCCCTTCTAATCAGCCCCAGCATTTT.

The V call is TRBV5-6, the J call TRBJ2-4; D unresolved. The CDR3 consists of 16 residues. The germline V gene encodes CDR1 SGHDT and CDR2 YYEEEE. V lost 0 bases and J 1 base, leaving 11 bases between the germline ends. CDR3 sequence (DNA): TGTGCCAGCAGCTTGGGAGGTAGTTTTGCCAAAAACATTCAGTACTTC. Its protein is CASSLGGSFAKNIQYF.

The chain employs TRBV6-2 or TRBV6-3 and TRBJ1-3; possible D gene TRBD1, 6 bases. The CDR3 extends over 17 amino acids. V was cut by 6 bases and J by 6 bases, with 24 bases left in between. Germline V CDR1 and CDR2: MNHEY, SVGEGT. The CDR3 reads CASSSNRRPHRENTIYF. The CDR3 bases are TGTGCCAGCAGCTCAAACCGACGTCCGCACAGGGAAAACACCATATATTTT.

The genes are TRBV6-1 and TRBJ1-6; the match to TRBD1 covers 9 bases. CDR1 is MNHNS and CDR2 is SASEGT in the germline V gene. Trimming at V came to 0 bases and at J to 10 bases, leaving 4 bases not matched to a gene. This CDR3 region has 15 residues. Written as DNA, the CDR3 is TGTGCCAGCAGTGAAGCCGGACAGGGGAAATCACCCCTCCACTTT. Translated, it gives CASSEAGQGKSPLHF.

The chain joins TRBV25-1 to TRBJ1-3, with unresolved D. V shed 7 bases and J shed 11 bases, with 18 bases lying between them. The CDR3 totals 13 residues. CDR1 and CDR2 (germline): MGHDK, SYGVNS. The CDR3 nucleotides read TGTGCCAGCACCCCCCGGAGAGCTGGCGCCATATATTTT. Encoded protein: CASTPRRAGAIYF.

The chain links TRBV18 to TRBJ2-1, with 11 bases matching TRBD2. The V gene's germline CDR1 is KGHSH and CDR2 LQKENI. The CDR3 covers 15 residues. V lost 5 bases, J lost 8 bases, and 8 bases stayed unmatched. The CDR3 protein is CASSSLAGGTDEQFF. As DNA, the CDR3 is TGTGCCAGCTCATCCCTAGCGGGGGGTACTGATGAGCAGTTCTTC. Full variable domain (outside the CDR3, taken from reference TRBV18 and TRBJ2-1): NAGVMQNPRHLVRRRGQEARLRCSPMKGHSHVYWYRQLPEEGLKFMVYLQKENIIDESGMPKERFSAEFPKEGPSILRIQQVVRGDSAAYFCASSSLAGGTDEQFFGPGTRLTVL.

In this sample, this clone turned up a few times. V gene TRBV7-8 combines with J gene TRBJ1-4; TRBD1 aligns across 11 bases. The CDR3 covers 18 residues. The V segment lost 1 base and the J segment 2 bases; nucleotides outside the gene matches: 6. Germline V gene data show CDR1 as SGHVS and CDR2 as FQNEAQ. CDR3 coding DNA: TGTGCCAGCAGCTTAGGGACAGGGGGCTTATGGACTAATGAAAAACTGTTTTTT. This translates into CASSLGTGGLWTNEKLFF.

The gene calls are TRBV18 and TRBJ2-2, with 8 positions matching TRBD1. Germline CDR1 reads KGHSH; CDR2 reads LQKENI. The J segment lost 4 bases and the V segment lost 1 base, leaving 14 bases of the junction unmatched. CDR3 length: 19 residues. The CDR3 region has the DNA TGTGCCAGCTCACCACAGCACGCAAGCGGCAGGGGGCTCACCGGGGAGCTGTTTTTT. Translating gives CASSPQHASGRGLTGELFF. The full variable domain, with the rest looked up from reference TRBV18 and TRBJ2-2, is NAGVMQNPRHLVRRRGQEARLRCSPMKGHSHVYWYRQLPEEGLKFMVYLQKENIIDESGMPKERFSAEFPKEGPSILRIQQVVRGDSAAYFCASSPQHASGRGLTGELFFGEGSRLTVL.

This clone occurred a few times. The V gene is TRBV19, the J gene TRBJ1-2, with D possibly being TRBD1 (6 bases). The V and J ends lost 0 bases and 0 bases respectively, with 11 bases between them. The CDR3 sequence is 16 residues long. The germline CDR1 and CDR2 sequences are LNHDA and SQIVND (reference sequence). The CDR3 sequence is CASSIDEGQANYGYTF. The CDR3 DNA reads as TGTGCCAGTAGTATAGACGAGGGACAAGCTAACTATGGCTACACCTTC.

The J gene is TRBJ2-1, the V gene TRBV28; 11 nucleotides line up with TRBD2. The V segment lost 6 bases and the J segment 7 bases; nucleotides outside the gene matches: 14. This CDR3 has 17 residues. Germline V gene lookup returns CDR1 MDHEN and CDR2 SYDVKM. This CDR3 is CASRLQQLAGGRNEQFF. The CDR3 DNA reads TGTGCCAGCAGACTACAACAGCTAGCGGGGGGACGGAATGAGCAGTTCTTC.

This clone was detected once. The chain is built from TRBV5-5 and TRBJ2-5; no clear D. V lost 1 base to trimming and J lost 1 base, with 8 bases between them. The CDR3 is made up of 14 amino acids. Germline V gene lookup returns CDR1 SGHKS and CDR2 YYEKEE (reference sequence). CDR3 DNA sequence: TGTGCCAGCAGCTTGTCACTCCCCCAAGAGACCCAGTACTTC. Translating it yields CASSLSLPQETQYF.

The chain combines TRBV6-5 with TRBJ2-1; D is possibly TRBD2 (6 bases). CDR1 is MNHEY and CDR2 is SVGAGI in the germline V gene. Trimming removed 2 bases from V and 1 base from J, with 9 bases in between. The CDR3 consists of 15 residues. The CDR3 region is CASSYSGPSYNEQFF. In DNA, the CDR3 is TGTGCCAGCAGTTACAGCGGGCCGTCCTACAATGAGCAGTTCTTC.

There are a few counts of this clone. This sequence joins TRBV9 and TRBJ2-1; D is uncertain. V dropped 0 bases and J dropped 1 base, with 17 bases sitting between them. This CDR3 region has 18 residues. Germline V gene sequence: CDR1 SGDLS, CDR2 YYNGEE. This chain's CDR3 is CASSVVIIDCTSYNEQFF. The DNA for the CDR3 is TGTGCCAGCAGCGTAGTTATTATAGACTGTACATCCTACAATGAGCAGTTCTTC. Combining the CDR3 with reference TRBV9 and TRBJ2-1 gives the whole variable domain DSGVTQTPKHLITATGQRVTLRCSPRSGDLSVYWYQQSLDQGLQFLIQYYNGEERAKGNILERFSAQQFPDLHSELNLSSLELGDSALYFCASSVVIIDCTSYNEQFFGPGTRLTVL.

The chain is built from TRBV5-1 and TRBJ1-1; 11 positions agree with TRBD1. The V segment lost 5 bases and the J segment 7 bases; nucleotides outside the gene matches: 10. This CDR3 region has 15 residues. Germline CDR1 reads SGHRS; CDR2 reads YFSETQ. CDR3 sequence reads: CASSLLAGTGGEAFF. The CDR3 nucleotides read TGCGCCAGCAGTCTCCTCGCAGGGACAGGGGGTGAAGCTTTCTTT. Variable domain in full (rest from reference TRBV5-1 and TRBJ1-1): KAGVTQTPRYLIKTRGQQVTLSCSPISGHRSVSWYQQTPGQGLQFLFEYFSETQRNKGNFPGRFSGRQFSNSRSEMNVSTLELGDSALYLCASSLLAGTGGEAFFGQGTRLTVV.

The chain carries TRBV5-4 and TRBJ2-2, with unresolved D. Germline V CDR1 and CDR2: SGHNT, YYREEE (reference sequence). Trimming took off 4 bases at V and 6 bases at J, with 19 bases between the two ends. The CDR3 extends over 16 amino acids. CDR3 coding DNA: TGTGCCAGCAGCCCCACGTATGGTGGAGTTGCCGGGGAGCTGTTTTTT. Amino acid sequence: CASSPTYGGVAGELFF.

V and J are TRBV28 and TRBJ2-1; D may be TRBD1 (5 bases). The CDR3 contains 15 residues. Trimming took 3 bases from V and 5 from J, leaving 14 bases between them. Germline V gene sequence: CDR1 MDHEN, CDR2 SYDVKM. The CDR3 loop is CASSFSSGINNEQFF. CDR3 sequence (DNA): TGTGCCAGCAGTTTTAGTTCAGGGATCAACAATGAGCAGTTCTTC.

This clone was picked up one time. The chain uses TRBV5-6 and TRBJ1-1, with 7 positions matching TRBD1. Germline V gives CDR1 SGHDT, CDR2 YYEEEE. The CDR3 consists of 18 residues. With 0 bases clipped from V and 0 bases from J, the junction kept 11 bases outside the gene matches. In nucleotides, the CDR3 is TGTGCCAGCAGCTTGGTACAGGGGTTTGCTCTCCTGAACACTGAAGCTTTCTTT. It yields the protein CASSLVQGFALLNTEAFF.